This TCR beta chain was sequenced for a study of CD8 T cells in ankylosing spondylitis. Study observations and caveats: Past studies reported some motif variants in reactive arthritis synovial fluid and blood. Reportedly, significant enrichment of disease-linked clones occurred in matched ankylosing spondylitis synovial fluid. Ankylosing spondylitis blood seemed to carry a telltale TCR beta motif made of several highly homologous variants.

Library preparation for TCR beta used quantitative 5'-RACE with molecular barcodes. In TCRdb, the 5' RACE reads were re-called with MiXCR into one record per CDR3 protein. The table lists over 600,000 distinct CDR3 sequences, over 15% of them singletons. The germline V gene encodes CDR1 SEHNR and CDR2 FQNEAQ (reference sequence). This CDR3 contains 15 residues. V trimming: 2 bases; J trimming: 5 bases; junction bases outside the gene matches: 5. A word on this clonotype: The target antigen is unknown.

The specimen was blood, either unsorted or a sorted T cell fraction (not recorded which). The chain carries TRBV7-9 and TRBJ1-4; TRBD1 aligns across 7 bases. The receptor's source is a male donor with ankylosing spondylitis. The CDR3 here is CASSLQGGVNEKLFF. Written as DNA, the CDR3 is TGTGCCAGCAGCTTACAGGGGGGAGTCAATGAAAAACTGTTTTTT.